The 26 T cell receptor beta chains in this list originate from one sample, sequenced in a study of cytomegalovirus exposure and HLA in healthy donors. The method was immunoSEQ multiplex PCR; TCRdb's version includes in-frame clones alone and lacks a portion of them. The sample carries some 120,000 clones, roughly 90% recorded once. The material sequenced was PBMCs. All receptors come from a man under 40 in good health and CMV-seronegative.

This rearrangement joins TRBV30 to TRBJ1-1; no firm D call. V dropped 5 bases and J dropped 0 bases, with 4 bases sitting between them. Germline V lookup: CDR1 GTSNPN, CDR2 SVGIG (reference sequence). The CDR3 has 11 residues. CDR3 in DNA: TGTGCCTGGTTCATGAACACTGAAGCTTTCTTT. Encoded protein: CAWFMNTEAFF.

The chain has TRBV6-5 and TRBJ1-5; TRBD1 aligns across 12 bases. The J segment lost 5 bases and the V segment lost 4 bases, leaving 6 bases of the junction unmatched. CDR3 length equals 16 residues. The germline CDR1 and CDR2 sequences are MNHEY and SVGAGI. The CDR3 coding sequence is TGTGCCAGCAGTTTTACCGGGACAGGGGGCCATCAGCCCCAGCATTTT. Translating it yields CASSFTGTGGHQPQHF.

The genes are TRBV7-3 and TRBJ2-7; TRBD1 might be the D (6 bases). The CDR3 has 13 residues. V was shortened by 6 bases and J by 3 bases, with 12 bases between the two germline ends. The germline V gene encodes CDR1 SGHTA and CDR2 FQGTGA. This CDR3 reads CASRPEGDYEQYF. CDR3 in DNA: TGTGCCAGCAGGCCAGAGGGGGACTACGAGCAGTACTTC.

The chain is built from TRBV12-5 and TRBJ2-7; no definite D call. Germline loops: CDR1 LGHNT, CDR2 FRNRAP. V lost 1 base, J lost 6 bases, and 7 bases lay in between. This CDR3 has 12 amino acids. The CDR3 region has the DNA TGTGCTAGTGGTTTGGACCAGTCCGAGCAGTACTTC. This sequence encodes CASGLDQSEQYF.

The chain couples TRBV5-1 to TRBJ2-4, with D tentatively TRBD1 (5 bases). Germline V gene lookup returns CDR1 SGHRS and CDR2 YFSETQ. Trimming stripped 1 base from V and 8 bases from J, with 19 bases between. This CDR3 has 16 amino acids. In DNA, the CDR3 is TGCGCCAGCAGCTTGAGCTCCCGGCAGGGTAGGGACATTCAGTACTTC. It specifies CASSLSSRQGRDIQYF.

In this sample, this clone turned up once. V is TRBV28 and J is TRBJ1-5; possible D gene TRBD1, 6 bases. The germline gives CDR1 MDHEN, CDR2 SYDVKM. V was cut by 6 bases and J by 3 bases, with 12 bases left in between. The CDR3 has 14 residues. The CDR3 DNA is TGTGCCAGCAGGCCAACAGGGTACAATCAGCCCCAGCATTTT. Its protein is CASRPTGYNQPQHF. Full variable domain (rest looked up from reference TRBV28 and TRBJ1-5): DVKVTQSSRYLVKRTGEKVFLECVQDMDHENMFWYRQDPGLGLRLIYFSYDVKMKEKGDIPEGYSVSREKKERFSLILESASTNQTSMYLCASRPTGYNQPQHFGDGTRLSIL.

This chain uses TRBV7-2 with TRBJ2-1, with D perhaps TRBD1 (5 bases). Trimming took off 2 bases at V and 0 bases at J, with 8 bases between the two ends. This CDR3 comprises 15 residues. The germline V gene encodes CDR1 SGHTA and CDR2 FQGNSA. The DNA of the CDR3 is TGTGCCAGCAGCTTATACAGGAGCTCCTACAATGAGCAGTTCTTC. Protein: CASSLYRSSYNEQFF.

The rearrangement uses TRBV7-9 and TRBJ2-7, with 9 bases lining up with TRBD1. Germline trimming cut 6 bases from V and 3 bases from J; bases unmatched to any gene: 6. From germline, CDR1 is SEHNR and CDR2 FQNEAQ (reference sequence). This CDR3 is 14 amino acids long. Written as DNA, the CDR3 is TGTGCCAGCAGATCACCGGGACAGGGCTACGAGCAGTACTTC. Translation: CASRSPGQGYEQYF.

This chain uses TRBV30 with TRBJ2-3; 10 bases match TRBD2. The CDR3 has 14 amino acids. V lost 4 bases, J lost 5 bases, and 6 bases stayed unmatched. Germline CDR1 reads GTSNPN; CDR2 reads SVGIG (reference sequence). The CDR3 DNA sequence: TGTGCCTGGAAAAGCGGGAGGGCCCAAGATACGCAGTATTTT. Translating it yields CAWKSGRAQDTQYF.

The chain joins TRBV7-7 to TRBJ2-1; D is uncertain. V dropped 1 base and J dropped 2 bases, with 12 bases sitting between them. CDR1 and CDR2 from the germline V gene are SSHAT and FNYEAQ (reference sequence). This CDR3 is built from 16 residues. The CDR3 loop reads CASSLEPSTAYNEQFF. CDR3 DNA: TGTGCCAGCAGCTTAGAACCCTCCACGGCCTACAATGAGCAGTTCTTC.

The chain uses TRBV5-1 and TRBJ1-1; tentatively, D is TRBD1 (5 bases). The germline V gene encodes CDR1 SGHRS and CDR2 YFSETQ. The length of the CDR3 is 15 residues. With 0 bases removed from V and 5 bases from J, the gap between germline ends came to 14 bases. The CDR3 nucleotides read TGCGCCAGCAGCTTGGTAAGGGGTAGTTATACTGAAGCTTTCTTT. It codes for CASSLVRGSYTEAFF.

The genes are TRBV4-1 and TRBJ2-7, with D unresolved. Germline V CDR1 and CDR2: MGHRA, YSYEKL. This CDR3 has 14 residues. V was cut by 0 bases and J by 1 base, with 7 bases left in between. The CDR3 spells CASSQERISYEQYF. The CDR3 nucleotides read TGCGCCAGCAGCCAAGAGCGAATTTCCTACGAGCAGTACTTC.

The count of this clone is one. The CDR3 protein is CASTPSSGRGEQYF. CDR3 nucleotides: TGTGCCAGTACCCCCTCGTCCGGCAGGGGCGAGCAGTACTTC. The chain combines TRBV6-6 with TRBJ2-7; D is possibly TRBD1 (6 bases). The CDR3 spans 14 residues. Germline-derived CDR1 and CDR2 are MNHNY and SVGAGI (reference sequence). V dropped 9 bases and J dropped 6 bases, with 21 bases sitting between them.

J is TRBJ1-2 and V is TRBV5-6; 10 bases map to TRBD1. V shed 1 base and J 6 bases; nucleotides not matched to a gene: 6. Germline V gives CDR1 SGHDT, CDR2 YYEEEE. This CDR3 spans 15 amino acids. In DNA, the CDR3 is TGTGCCAGCAGCTTGTATGGGACAGGGGTGAATGGCTACACCTTC. As protein: CASSLYGTGVNGYTF.

This clone was detected only a few times. The V gene is TRBV28, the J gene TRBJ1-2; D possibly corresponds to TRBD1 (6 bases). Germline V gene data show CDR1 as MDHEN and CDR2 as SYDVKM. The ends were cut back, 8 bases at V and 0 bases at J, with 16 bases in the middle. This CDR3 contains 15 residues. CDR3 protein: CASSQAGGPNYGYTF. As DNA, the CDR3 is TGTGCCAGCTCGCAGGCGGGGGGGCCTAACTATGGCTACACCTTC.

The chain links TRBV27 to TRBJ1-2; D not certain. CDR3 length: 11 residues. The germline CDR1 and CDR2 sequences are MNHEY and SMNVEV (reference sequence). V lost 5 bases and J lost 8, with 9 bases in between. The CDR3 DNA reads as TGTGCCAGCAGTGGCCCCATGGGCTACACCTTC. Amino acid sequence: CASSGPMGYTF.

The chain is built from TRBV10-3 and TRBJ2-7; D perhaps matches TRBD1 (5 bases). From germline, CDR1 is ENHRY and CDR2 SYGVKD. CDR3 length: 14 residues. Trimming left V 5 bases short and J 0 bases short, with 11 bases between. Here the CDR3 reads CAISQGASSYEQYF. CDR3 DNA sequence: TGTGCCATCAGTCAGGGCGCGAGCTCCTACGAGCAGTACTTC.

The J gene is TRBJ2-1, the V gene TRBV7-3; perhaps TRBD2 as D (5 bases). This CDR3 comprises 13 residues. V lost 2 bases to trimming and J lost 4 bases, with 6 bases between them. Germline loops: CDR1 SGHTA, CDR2 FQGTGA. CDR3 in DNA: TGTGCCAGCAGCTTATCGGGATACAATGAGCAGTTCTTC. Amino acids: CASSLSGYNEQFF.

The chain carries TRBV27 and TRBJ1-1; maybe TRBD1 (6 bases). Germline V CDR1 and CDR2: MNHEY, SMNVEV (reference sequence). The V end lost 8 bases, the J end lost 8 bases, and 18 bases lay between the germline ends. The CDR3 runs to 13 residues. In DNA form, the CDR3 reads TGTGCCAGCTTCGGGGACAACACTAAAGAAGCTTTCTTT. This sequence encodes CASFGDNTKEAFF.

This chain links TRBV11-3 with TRBJ2-2, with a possible D match to TRBD2 (6 bases). This CDR3 has 12 amino acids. Per germline, CDR1 SGHNT and CDR2 YENEEA. The CDR3 coding sequence is TGTGGAGCGGGCCACGGGACCGGGGAGCTGTTTTTT. Residues: CGAGHGTGELFF.

The rearrangement uses TRBV7-8 and TRBJ1-2, with a weak D call TRBD1 (5 bases). The germline V gene encodes CDR1 SGHVS and CDR2 FQNEAQ. Between the trimmed V and J ends, which lost 4 bases and 0 bases, there was a span of 15 bases. CDR3 length equals 16 residues. The CDR3 DNA is TGTGCCAGCAGCTCAACACCCAGGGAAACTAACTATGGCTACACCTTC. This gives the protein CASSSTPRETNYGYTF.

This clone occurred a few times. The chain carries TRBV27 and TRBJ2-1; TRBD1 aligns across 10 bases. Germline lookup yields CDR1 MNHEY and CDR2 SMNVEV (reference sequence). Trimming at V came to 2 bases and at J to 9 bases, leaving 4 bases not matched to a gene. The CDR3 covers 14 residues. The chain's CDR3 is CASSLGTGVSEQFF. In nucleotides, the CDR3 is TGTGCCAGCAGTTTAGGGACAGGGGTCAGTGAGCAGTTCTTC.

This chain links TRBV6-1 with TRBJ1-1, with 7 bases fitting TRBD1. Trimming removed 5 bases from V and 3 bases from J; junction bases left unmatched: 6. CDR1 is MNHNS, CDR2 SASEGT, per germline. This CDR3 region has 14 residues. The CDR3 sequence: CASSLTGTYTEAFF. CDR3 bases: TGTGCCAGCAGTCTGACAGGGACCTACACTGAAGCTTTCTTT.

This sequence joins TRBV9 and TRBJ2-5; D perhaps matches TRBD2 (7 bases). V lost 3 bases and J lost 1, with 13 bases in between. Per the germline V gene, CDR1 is SGDLS and CDR2 is YYNGEE. This CDR3 spans 15 amino acids. This CDR3 is CASSAGGSSQETQYF. DNA of the CDR3: TGTGCCAGCAGCGCGGGGGGCAGTTCCCAAGAGACCCAGTACTTC.

This clone was recorded only once. The chain carries TRBV30 and TRBJ1-4; 10 positions agree with TRBD1. Looked up from germline, CDR1 is GTSNPN and CDR2 is SVGIG (reference sequence). This CDR3 contains 13 residues. Trimming took 3 bases from V and 7 from J; bases not matched to a gene: 2. This chain's CDR3 is CAWSRDRGEKLFF. The CDR3 bases are TGTGCCTGGAGCCGGGACAGGGGTGAAAAACTGTTTTTT.

This clone was seen just once. The chain combines TRBV6-5 with TRBJ2-2, with TRBD2 identical over 10 bases. This CDR3 spans 15 amino acids. CDR1 is MNHEY, CDR2 SVGAGI, per germline. The V gene end was trimmed by 0 bases and the J gene end by 6 bases; junction bases not matched to a gene: 1. This CDR3 is CASSYSTSGAGELFF. CDR3 coding DNA: TGTGCCAGCAGTTACTCAACTAGCGGGGCCGGGGAGCTGTTTTTT.